The clone carrying this T cell receptor (beta chain) was detected ten times or more. This entry comes from a study of blood T cell repertoires in COVID-19. Study-level information: PBMCs, B-cell-depleted T cells, or T cells provided the cDNA or gDNA that made up the material.

TCRdb's table, derived via immunoSEQ multiplex PCR, lists solely in-frame clones and lacks some. The repertoire holds hundreds of thousands of clones, with about 89% as singletons. The study drew participants aged roughly 18 to 95 years from some 25 US areas. Among Cohort 3 donors, those recovered had two negative PCRs, clearance, or symptom resolution. The CDR3 is made up of 15 amino acids. In germline, CDR1 is LGHNA, CDR2 YNFKEQ. V lost 0 bases, J lost 2 bases, and 10 bases lay in between. Sample: PBMCs or T cells enriched from blood (not recorded which). The gene calls are TRBV4-2 and TRBJ2-5, with a weak D call TRBD2 (6 bases). This clonotype was sampled from a woman aged 18-35 years who had recovered from COVID-19. CDR3 amino acids: CASSQDTGGQETQYF. CDR3 bases: TGTGCCAGCAGCCAAGACACCGGGGGTCAAGAGACCCAGTACTTC.